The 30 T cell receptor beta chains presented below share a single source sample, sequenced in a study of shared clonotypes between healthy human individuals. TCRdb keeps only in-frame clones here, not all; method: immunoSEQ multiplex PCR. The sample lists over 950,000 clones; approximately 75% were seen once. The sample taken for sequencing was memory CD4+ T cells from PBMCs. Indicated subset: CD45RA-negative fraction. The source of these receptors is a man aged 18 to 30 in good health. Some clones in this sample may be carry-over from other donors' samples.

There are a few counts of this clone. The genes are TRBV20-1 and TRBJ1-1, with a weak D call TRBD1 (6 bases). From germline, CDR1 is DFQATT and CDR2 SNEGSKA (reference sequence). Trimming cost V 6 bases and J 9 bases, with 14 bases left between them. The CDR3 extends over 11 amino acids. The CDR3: CSARNRDKAFF. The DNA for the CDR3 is TGCAGTGCGCGAAACAGGGATAAAGCTTTCTTT.

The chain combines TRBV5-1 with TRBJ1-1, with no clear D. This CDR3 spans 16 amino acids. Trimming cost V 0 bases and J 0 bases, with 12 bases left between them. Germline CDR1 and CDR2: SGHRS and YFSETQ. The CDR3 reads CASSLDMGSVNTEAFF. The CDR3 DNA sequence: TGCGCCAGCAGCTTGGATATGGGGTCGGTGAACACTGAAGCTTTCTTT.

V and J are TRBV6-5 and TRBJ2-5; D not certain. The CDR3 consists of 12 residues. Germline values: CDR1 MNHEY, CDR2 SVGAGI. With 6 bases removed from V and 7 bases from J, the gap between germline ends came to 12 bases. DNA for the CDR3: TGTGCCAGCAGCCCGTCCCGAGGGACCCAGTACTTC. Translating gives CASSPSRGTQYF.

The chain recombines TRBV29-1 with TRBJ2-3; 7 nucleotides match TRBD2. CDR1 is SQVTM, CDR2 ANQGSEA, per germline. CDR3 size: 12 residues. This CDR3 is CIVGRKTDTQYF. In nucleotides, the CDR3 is TGCATCGTCGGGAGGAAGACAGATACGCAGTATTTT.

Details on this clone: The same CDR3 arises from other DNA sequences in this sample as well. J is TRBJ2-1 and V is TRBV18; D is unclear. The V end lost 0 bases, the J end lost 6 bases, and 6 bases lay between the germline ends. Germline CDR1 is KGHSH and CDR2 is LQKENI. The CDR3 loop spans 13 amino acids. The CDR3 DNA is TGTGCCAGCTCACCACCATCGCTCAATGAGCAGTTCTTC. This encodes CASSPPSLNEQFF.

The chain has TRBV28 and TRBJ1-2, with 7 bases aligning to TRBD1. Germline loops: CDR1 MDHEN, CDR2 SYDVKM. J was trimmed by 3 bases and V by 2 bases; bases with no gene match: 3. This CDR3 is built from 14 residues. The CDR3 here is CASSLLRGDYGYTF. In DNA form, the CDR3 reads TGTGCCAGCAGTTTACTCAGGGGGGACTATGGCTACACCTTC.

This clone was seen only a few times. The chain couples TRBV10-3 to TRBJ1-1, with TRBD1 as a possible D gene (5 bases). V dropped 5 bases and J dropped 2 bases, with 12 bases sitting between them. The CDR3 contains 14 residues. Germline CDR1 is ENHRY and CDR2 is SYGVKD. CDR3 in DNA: TGTGCCATCAGTACCCGACAGACCAACACTGAAGCTTTCTTT. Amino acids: CAISTRQTNTEAFF.

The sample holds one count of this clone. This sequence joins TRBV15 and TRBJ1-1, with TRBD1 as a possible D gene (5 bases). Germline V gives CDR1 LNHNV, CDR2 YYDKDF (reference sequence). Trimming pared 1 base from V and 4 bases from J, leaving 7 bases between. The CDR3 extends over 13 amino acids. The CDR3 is CATSRVGGTEAFF. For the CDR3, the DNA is TGTGCCACCAGCAGAGTTGGGGGCACTGAAGCTTTCTTT.

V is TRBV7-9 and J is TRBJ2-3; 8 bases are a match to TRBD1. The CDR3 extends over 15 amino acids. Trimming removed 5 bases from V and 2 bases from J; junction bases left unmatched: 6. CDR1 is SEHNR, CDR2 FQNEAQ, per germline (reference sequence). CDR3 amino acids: CASSPSTGVTDTQYF. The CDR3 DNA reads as TGTGCCAGCAGCCCCTCGACAGGGGTCACAGATACGCAGTATTTT.

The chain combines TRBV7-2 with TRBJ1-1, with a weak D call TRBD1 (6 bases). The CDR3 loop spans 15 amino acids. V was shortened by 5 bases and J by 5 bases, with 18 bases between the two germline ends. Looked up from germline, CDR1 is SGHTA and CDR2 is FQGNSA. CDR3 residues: CASSRPGVEGTEAFF. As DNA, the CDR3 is TGTGCCAGCAGCCGTCCAGGGGTAGAAGGGACTGAAGCTTTCTTT.

The CDR3 is CASSEQGSNTGELFF. In nucleotides, the CDR3 is TGTGCCAGCAGTGAACAGGGGTCGAACACCGGGGAGCTGTTTTTT. The rearrangement uses TRBV28 and TRBJ2-2; 7 nucleotides line up with TRBD1. With V trimmed by 5 bases and J by 0 bases, 3 bases remained unmatched. CDR3 size: 15 residues. Germline values: CDR1 MDHEN, CDR2 SYDVKM.

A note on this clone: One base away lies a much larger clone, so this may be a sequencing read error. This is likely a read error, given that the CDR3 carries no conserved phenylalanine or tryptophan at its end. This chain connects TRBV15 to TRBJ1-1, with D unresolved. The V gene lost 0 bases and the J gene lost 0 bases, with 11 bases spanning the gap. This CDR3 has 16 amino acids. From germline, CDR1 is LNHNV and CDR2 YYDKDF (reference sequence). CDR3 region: CATSRDIVEMNTEAFL. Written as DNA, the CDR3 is TGTGCCACCAGCAGAGATATAGTGGAGATGAACACTGAAGCTTTCCTT.

The CDR3 nucleotides are TGTGCCAGCAGTTACTCGCCGTCGGCTAATGAAAAACTGTTTTTT. Translation gives CASSYSPSANEKLFF. The chain recombines TRBV6-5 with TRBJ1-4; D unresolved. The CDR3 is 15 residues long. Germline assignment: CDR1 MNHEY and CDR2 SVGAGI. The V end was cut by 0 bases, the J end by 3 bases, with 8 bases between.

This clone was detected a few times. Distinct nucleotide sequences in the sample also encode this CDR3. The CDR3 protein is CSVGRNTEAFF. CDR3 DNA: TGCAGCGTTGGACGCAACACTGAAGCTTTCTTT. This sequence joins TRBV29-1 and TRBJ1-1; no definite D call. Germline CDR1 SQVTM, CDR2 ANQGSEA. The CDR3 totals 11 residues. The V gene lost 4 bases and the J gene lost 2 bases, with 5 bases spanning the gap.

The chain's CDR3 is CASRPPGVAGAGNEQFF. The CDR3 nucleotides are TGTGCCAGCAGGCCTCCGGGAGTCGCTGGGGCAGGGAATGAGCAGTTCTTC. The chain uses TRBV7-2 and TRBJ2-1, with D possibly matching TRBD2 (6 bases). This CDR3 comprises 17 residues. Trimming took 6 bases from V and 7 from J, leaving 25 bases between them. Germline CDR1 and CDR2: SGHTA and FQGNSA.

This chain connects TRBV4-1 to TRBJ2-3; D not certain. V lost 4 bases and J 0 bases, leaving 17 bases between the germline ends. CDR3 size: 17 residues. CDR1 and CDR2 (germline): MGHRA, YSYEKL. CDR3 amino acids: CASSPGWTGPSTDTQYF. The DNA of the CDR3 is TGCGCCAGCAGCCCCGGCTGGACCGGGCCAAGCACAGATACGCAGTATTTT.

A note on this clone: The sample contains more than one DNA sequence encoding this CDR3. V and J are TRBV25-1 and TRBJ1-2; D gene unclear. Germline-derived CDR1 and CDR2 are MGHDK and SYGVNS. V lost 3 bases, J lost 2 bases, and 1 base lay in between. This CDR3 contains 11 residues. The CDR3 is CASSENYGYTF. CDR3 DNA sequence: TGTGCCAGCAGTGAGAACTATGGCTACACCTTC.

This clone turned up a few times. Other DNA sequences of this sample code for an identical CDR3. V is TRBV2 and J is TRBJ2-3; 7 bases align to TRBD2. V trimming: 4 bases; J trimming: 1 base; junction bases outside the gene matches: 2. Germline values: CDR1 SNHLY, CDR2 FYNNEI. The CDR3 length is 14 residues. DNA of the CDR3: TGTGCCAGCAGTGGACTAGCACGCACAGATACGCAGTATTTT. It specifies CASSGLARTDTQYF.

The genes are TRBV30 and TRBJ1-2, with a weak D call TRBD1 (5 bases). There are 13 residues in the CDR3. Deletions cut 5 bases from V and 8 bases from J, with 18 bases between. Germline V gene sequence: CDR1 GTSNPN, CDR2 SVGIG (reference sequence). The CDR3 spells CAWSGTGVRGYTF. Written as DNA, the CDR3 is TGTGCCTGGTCCGGGACGGGGGTTAGGGGCTACACCTTC.

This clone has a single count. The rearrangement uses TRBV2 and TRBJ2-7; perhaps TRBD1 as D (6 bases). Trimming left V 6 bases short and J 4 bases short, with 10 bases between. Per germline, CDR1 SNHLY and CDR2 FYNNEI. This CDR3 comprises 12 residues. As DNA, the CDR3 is TGTGCCAGCAGGACTCAGGGGTACGAGCAGTACTTC. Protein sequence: CASRTQGYEQYF.

The CDR3 bases are TGTGCCAGCAGCCGCTCAACTAGCGATCCAGATACGCAGTATTTT. This codes for CASSRSTSDPDTQYF. The genes are TRBV4-2 and TRBJ2-3, with 7 positions matching TRBD2. After removal of 4 bases from V and 4 bases from J, the junction contained 8 bases not matched to a gene. Germline CDR1 reads LGHNA; CDR2 reads YNFKEQ. This CDR3 is built from 15 residues.

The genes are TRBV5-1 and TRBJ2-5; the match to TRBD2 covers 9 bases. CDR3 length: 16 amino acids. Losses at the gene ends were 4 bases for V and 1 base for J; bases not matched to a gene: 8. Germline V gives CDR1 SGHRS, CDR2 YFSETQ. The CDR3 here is CASSRSTSGTQETQYF. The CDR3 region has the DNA TGCGCCAGCAGCAGATCGACTAGCGGAACCCAAGAGACCCAGTACTTC.

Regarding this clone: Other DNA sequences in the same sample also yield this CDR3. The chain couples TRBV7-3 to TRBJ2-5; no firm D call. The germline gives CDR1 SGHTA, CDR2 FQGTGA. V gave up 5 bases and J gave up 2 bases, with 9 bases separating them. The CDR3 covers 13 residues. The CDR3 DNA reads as TGTGCCAGCAGCCGAAGAGCACAAGAGACCCAGTACTTC. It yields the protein CASSRRAQETQYF.

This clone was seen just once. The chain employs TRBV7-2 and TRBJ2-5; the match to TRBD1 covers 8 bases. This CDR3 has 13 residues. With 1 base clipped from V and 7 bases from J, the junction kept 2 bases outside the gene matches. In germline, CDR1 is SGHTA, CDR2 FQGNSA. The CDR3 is CASSLGQGWTQYF. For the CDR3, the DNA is TGTGCCAGCAGCTTAGGACAGGGGTGGACCCAGTACTTC.

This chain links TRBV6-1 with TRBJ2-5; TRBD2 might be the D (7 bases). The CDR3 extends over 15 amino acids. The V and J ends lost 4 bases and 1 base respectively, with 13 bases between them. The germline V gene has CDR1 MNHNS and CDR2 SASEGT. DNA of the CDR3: TGTGCCAGCAGTGCGGCGGGGGCGAGCCAAGAGACCCAGTACTTC. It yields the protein CASSAAGASQETQYF.

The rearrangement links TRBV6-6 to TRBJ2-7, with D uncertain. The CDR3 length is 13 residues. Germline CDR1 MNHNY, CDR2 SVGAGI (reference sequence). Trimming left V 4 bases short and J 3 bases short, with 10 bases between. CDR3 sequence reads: CASSFQASYEQYF. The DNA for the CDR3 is TGTGCCAGCAGTTTCCAAGCTAGCTACGAGCAGTACTTC.

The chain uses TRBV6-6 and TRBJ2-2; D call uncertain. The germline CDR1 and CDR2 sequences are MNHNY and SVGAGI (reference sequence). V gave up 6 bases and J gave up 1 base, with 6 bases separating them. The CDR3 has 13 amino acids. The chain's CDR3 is CASRLLNTGELFF. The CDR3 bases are TGTGCCAGCAGACTTTTGAACACCGGGGAGCTGTTTTTT.

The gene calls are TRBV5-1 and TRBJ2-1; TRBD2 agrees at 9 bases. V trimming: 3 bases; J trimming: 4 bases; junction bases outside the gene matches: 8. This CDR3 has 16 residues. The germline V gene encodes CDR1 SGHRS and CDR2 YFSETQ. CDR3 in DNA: TGCGCCAGCAGCTGGATAGCGGGAGTGCAGTACAATGAGCAGTTCTTC. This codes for CASSWIAGVQYNEQFF.

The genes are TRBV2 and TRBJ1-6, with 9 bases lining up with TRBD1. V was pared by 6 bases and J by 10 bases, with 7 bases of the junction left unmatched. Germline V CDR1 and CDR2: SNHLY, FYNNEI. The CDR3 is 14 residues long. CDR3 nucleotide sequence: TGTGCCAGCAGCGTGGACAGGGGAGGGTCACCCCTCCACTTT. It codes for CASSVDRGGSPLHF.

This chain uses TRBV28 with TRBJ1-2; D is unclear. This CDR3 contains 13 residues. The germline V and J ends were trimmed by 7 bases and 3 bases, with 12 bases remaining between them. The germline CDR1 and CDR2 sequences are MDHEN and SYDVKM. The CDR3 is CASNSPYYYGYTF. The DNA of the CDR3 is TGTGCCAGCAATTCCCCTTATTACTATGGCTACACCTTC.